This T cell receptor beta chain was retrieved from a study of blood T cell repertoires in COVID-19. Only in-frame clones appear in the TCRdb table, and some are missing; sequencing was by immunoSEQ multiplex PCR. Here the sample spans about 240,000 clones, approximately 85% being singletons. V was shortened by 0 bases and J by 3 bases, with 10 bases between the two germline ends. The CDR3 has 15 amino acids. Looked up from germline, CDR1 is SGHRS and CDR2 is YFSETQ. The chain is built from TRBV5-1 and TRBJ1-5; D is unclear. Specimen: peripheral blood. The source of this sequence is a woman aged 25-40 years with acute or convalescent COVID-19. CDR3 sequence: CASSLASGSNQPQHF. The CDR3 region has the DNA TGCGCCAGCAGCTTGGCCTCGGGGTCCAATCAGCCCCAGCATTTT.